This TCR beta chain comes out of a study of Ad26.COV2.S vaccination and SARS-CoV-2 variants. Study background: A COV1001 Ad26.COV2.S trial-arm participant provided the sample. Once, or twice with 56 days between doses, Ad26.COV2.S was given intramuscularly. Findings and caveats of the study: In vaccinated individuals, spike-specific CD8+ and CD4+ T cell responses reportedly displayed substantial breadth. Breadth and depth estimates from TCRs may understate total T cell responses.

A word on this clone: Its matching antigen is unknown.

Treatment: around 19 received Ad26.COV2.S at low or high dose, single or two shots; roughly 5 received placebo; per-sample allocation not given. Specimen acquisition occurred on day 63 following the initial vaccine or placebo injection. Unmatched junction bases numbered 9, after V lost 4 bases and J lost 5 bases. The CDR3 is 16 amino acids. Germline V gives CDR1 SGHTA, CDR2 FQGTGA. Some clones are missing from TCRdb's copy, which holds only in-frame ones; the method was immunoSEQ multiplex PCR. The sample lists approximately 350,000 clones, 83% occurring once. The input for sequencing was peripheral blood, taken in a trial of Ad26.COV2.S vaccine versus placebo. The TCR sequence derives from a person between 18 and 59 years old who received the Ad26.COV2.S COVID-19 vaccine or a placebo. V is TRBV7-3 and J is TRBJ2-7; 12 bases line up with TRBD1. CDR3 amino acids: CASSSQDGTGGDEQYF. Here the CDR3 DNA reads TGTGCCAGCAGCTCTCAAGATGGGACAGGGGGCGACGAGCAGTACTTC.